Included here is one T cell receptor (beta chain) sequence, with context. Its antigen is still unknown. The protocol was immunoSEQ multiplex PCR, while the TCRdb copy is restricted to in-frame clones and leaves out a portion. The sample comprises 80,000 to 100,000 clones, approximately 93% of which are singletons, and roughly 0.27% rests with the top ten. The sample is drawn from a study of OX40 agonist ivuxolimab in advanced cancers. Study information: Patients got intravenous ivuxolimab at 0.01 to 10 mg/kg every 2 weeks. Study outcomes and limitations: Some of the lowest clonal expansion was seen in partial responders at 0.1-3.0 mg/kg.

The CDR3 is made up of 14 amino acids. CDR1 and CDR2 (germline): GTSNPN, SVGIG (reference sequence). Trimming took 5 bases from V and 9 from J; bases not matched to a gene: 12. This clonotype originated in an adult with an advanced solid tumor such as melanoma, head and neck, liver or kidney cancer. The rearrangement uses TRBV30 and TRBJ2-1; 8 bases agree with TRBD2. The sample here was CD4+ or CD8+ T cells sorted from blood, taken in a trial of the OX40 agonist ivuxolimab. The chain's CDR3 is CAWAMGLVRAEQFF. CDR3 nucleotide sequence: TGTGCCTGGGCCATGGGACTAGTACGCGCTGAGCAGTTCTTC.